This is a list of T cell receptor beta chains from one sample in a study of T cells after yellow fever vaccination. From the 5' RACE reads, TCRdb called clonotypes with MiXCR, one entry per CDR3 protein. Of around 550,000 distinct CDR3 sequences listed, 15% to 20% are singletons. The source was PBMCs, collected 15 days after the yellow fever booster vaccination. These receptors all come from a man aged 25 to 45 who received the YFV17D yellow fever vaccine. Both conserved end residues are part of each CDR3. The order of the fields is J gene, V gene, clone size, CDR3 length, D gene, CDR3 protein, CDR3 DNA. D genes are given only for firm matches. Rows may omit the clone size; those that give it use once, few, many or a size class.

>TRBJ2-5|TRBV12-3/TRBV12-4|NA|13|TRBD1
CASRGTGFETQYF
TGTGCCAGCAGAGGGACAGGGTTCGAGACCCAGTACTTC
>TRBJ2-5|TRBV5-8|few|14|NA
CASSPLELVETQYF
TGTGCCAGCAGCCCCTTAGAGTTGGTGGAGACCCAGTACTTC
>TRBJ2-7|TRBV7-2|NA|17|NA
CASSRGGWLAAPWEQYF
TGTGCCAGCAGCCGTGGAGGGTGGCTAGCAGCCCCCTGGGAGCAGTACTTC
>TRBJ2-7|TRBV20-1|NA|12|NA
CSARVSGNEQYF
TGCAGTGCTAGAGTCTCGGGCAACGAGCAGTACTTC
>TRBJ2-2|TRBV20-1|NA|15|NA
CSARATRGNTGELFF
TGCAGTGCTAGGGCGACTAGGGGAAACACCGGGGAGCTGTTTTTT
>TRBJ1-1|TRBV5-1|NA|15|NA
CASSKNAGTSYEAFF
TGCGCCAGCAGTAAGAATGCCGGGACAAGCTATGAAGCTTTCTTT
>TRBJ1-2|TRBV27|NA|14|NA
CASSYLGSLGGYTF
TGTGCCAGCAGTTACTTAGGAAGTCTGGGGGGCTACACCTTC
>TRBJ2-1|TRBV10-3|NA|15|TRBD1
CAIRETGGSYNEQFF
TGTGCCATCAGGGAAACAGGGGGAAGCTACAATGAGCAGTTCTTC
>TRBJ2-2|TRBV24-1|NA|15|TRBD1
CATSDTGQMTGELFF
TGTGCCACCAGTGATACGGGACAGATGACCGGGGAGCTGTTTTTT
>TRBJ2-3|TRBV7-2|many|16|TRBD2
CASSVQAGGGTDTQYF
TGTGCCAGCAGCGTCCAAGCGGGAGGGGGAACAGATACGCAGTATTTT
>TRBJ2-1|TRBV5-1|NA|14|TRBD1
CASSPGTGYNEQFF
TGTGCCAGCAGTCCCGGGACAGGGTACAATGAGCAGTTCTTC
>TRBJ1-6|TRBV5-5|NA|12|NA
CASSLAESPLHF
TGTGCCAGCAGCTTGGCTGAGTCACCCCTCCACTTT
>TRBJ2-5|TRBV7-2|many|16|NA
CASSLVQSPWGETQYF
TGTGCCAGCAGCTTAGTACAATCCCCCTGGGGAGAGACCCAGTACTTC
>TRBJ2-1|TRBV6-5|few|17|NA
CASSFVYSGSGPNEQFF
TGTGCCAGCAGTTTCGTATACTCAGGGTCGGGTCCGAATGAGCAGTTCTTC
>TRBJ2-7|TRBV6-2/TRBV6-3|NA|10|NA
CASRGLEQYF
TGTGCCAGCAGAGGCCTGGAGCAGTACTTC
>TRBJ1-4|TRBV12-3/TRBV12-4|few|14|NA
CASSTTTGGEKLFF
TGTGCCAGCAGTACCACGACAGGTGGTGAAAAACTGTTTTTT
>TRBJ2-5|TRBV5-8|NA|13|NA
CASTRQGVETQYF
TGTGCCAGCACACGTCAGGGAGTGGAGACCCAGTACTTC
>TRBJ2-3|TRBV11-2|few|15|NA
CASSPTRTNTDTQYF
TGTGCCAGCAGCCCTACTAGGACAAACACAGATACGCAGTATTTT
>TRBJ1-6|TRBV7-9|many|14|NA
CASSYGAGNSPLHF
TGTGCCAGCAGCTACGGCGCGGGGAATTCACCCCTCCACTTT
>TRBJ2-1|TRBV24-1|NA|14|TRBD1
CATSSGTGINEQFF
TGTGCCACTTCGTCCGGGACAGGGATCAATGAGCAGTTCTTC
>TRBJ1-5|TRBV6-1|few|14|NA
CASSPRGGAQPQHF
TGTGCCAGCAGTCCGCGGGGGGGAGCTCAGCCCCAGCATTTT
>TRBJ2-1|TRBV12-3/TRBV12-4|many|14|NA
CASSLVAAYNEQFF
TGTGCCAGCAGTTTAGTGGCAGCCTACAATGAGCAGTTCTTC
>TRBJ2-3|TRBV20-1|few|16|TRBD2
CSARPRTSGSTDTQYF
TGCAGTGCTAGACCCCGGACTAGCGGTAGCACAGATACGCAGTATTTT
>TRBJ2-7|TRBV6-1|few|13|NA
CASSPREPYEQYF
TGTGCCAGCAGCCCCCGGGAGCCCTACGAGCAGTACTTC
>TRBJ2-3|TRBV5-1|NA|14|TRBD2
CASSSTRGADTQYF
TGCGCCAGCAGCTCGACGCGGGGGGCGGATACGCAGTATTTT
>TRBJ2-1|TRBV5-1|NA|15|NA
CASSLGSSGLAEQFF
TGCGCCAGCAGCTTGGGGAGTAGCGGTCTTGCAGAGCAGTTCTTC
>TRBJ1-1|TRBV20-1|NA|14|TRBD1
CSARDGTVQTEAFF
TGCAGTGCTAGAGACGGGACAGTTCAGACTGAAGCTTTCTTT